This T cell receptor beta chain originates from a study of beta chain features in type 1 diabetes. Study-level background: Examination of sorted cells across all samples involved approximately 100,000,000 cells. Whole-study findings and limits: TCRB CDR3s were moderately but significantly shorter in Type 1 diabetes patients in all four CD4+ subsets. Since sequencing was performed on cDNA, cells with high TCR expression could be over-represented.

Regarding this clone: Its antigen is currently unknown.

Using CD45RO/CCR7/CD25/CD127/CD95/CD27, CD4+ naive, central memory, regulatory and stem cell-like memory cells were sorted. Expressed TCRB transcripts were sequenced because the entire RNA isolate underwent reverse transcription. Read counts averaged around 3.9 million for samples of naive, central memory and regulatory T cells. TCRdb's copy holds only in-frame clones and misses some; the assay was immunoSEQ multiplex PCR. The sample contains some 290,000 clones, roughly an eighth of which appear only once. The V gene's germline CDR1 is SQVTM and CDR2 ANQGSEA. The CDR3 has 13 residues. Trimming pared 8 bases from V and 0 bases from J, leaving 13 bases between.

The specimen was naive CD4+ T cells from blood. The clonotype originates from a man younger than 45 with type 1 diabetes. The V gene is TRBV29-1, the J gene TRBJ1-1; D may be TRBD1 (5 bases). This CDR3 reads CSSLRGVNTEAFF. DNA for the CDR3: TGCAGCTCACTCCGGGGGGTGAACACTGAAGCTTTCTTT.